This T cell receptor beta chain stems from a study of T-cell reconstitution after alpha-beta-depleted transplantation in children. During its preparation, the TCRbeta library received unique molecular identifiers. Via MiXCR, TCRdb re-called the PCR reads, giving one row per CDR3 protein. This table has over 90,000 distinct CDR3 sequences, 4.5% to 7.5% appearing once. This clonotype was counted only a few times. No antigen is known for it. Study observations and caveats: Newly made T cells mostly supplied T-cell counts and diversity one year after transplant. From surviving recipient T cells and thymic progenitors came the high day-60 TCRbeta diversity observed in some patients. By about two months after transplant, alpha-beta T cells reportedly arose from several hundred graft clones that had expanded.

With 9 bases removed from V and 1 base from J, the gap between germline ends came to 10 bases. The germline V gene encodes CDR1 MDHEN and CDR2 SYDVKM. The CDR3 extends over 12 amino acids. V usage is TRBV28 and J usage is TRBJ2-7; a possible D gene is TRBD1 (5 bases). The source of this sequence is a female patient aged 2-10 years who had a stem cell transplant for Fanconi anemia, so the T cells may come from the graft donor. The sample in question was PBMCs, mostly from graft donor cells, obtained 60 days after TCRalphabeta/CD19-depleted stem cell transplant. In nucleotides, the CDR3 is TGTGCCAGTCGACAGTTATCCTACGAGCAGTACTTC. This encodes CASRQLSYEQYF. Together with reference TRBV28 and TRBJ2-7, the CDR3 gives the full variable domain: DVKVTQSSRYLVKRTGEKVFLECVQDMDHENMFWYRQDPGLGLRLIYFSYDVKMKEKGDIPEGYSVSREKKERFSLILESASTNQTSMYLCASRQLSYEQYFGPGTRLTVT.